One and the same sample provided the 23 T cell receptor beta chains below, sequenced in a study of blood T cells in healthy people across ages. Using a J-beta primer mix together with a sample-barcoded 5' primer, a second PCR was run for roughly 7 to 12 cycles. MiXCR, applied by TCRdb to the 5' RACE reads, yields one record per CDR3 protein. Found here are around 800,000 distinct CDR3 sequences, less than 80% of them singletons; the top ten hold 28%. The sample comprised blood. The source of these receptors is a young man in good health.

The J gene is TRBJ2-3, the V gene TRBV7-8, with D possibly matching TRBD2 (5 bases). With 5 bases removed from V and 0 bases from J, the gap between germline ends came to 15 bases. The V gene's germline CDR1 is SGHVS and CDR2 FQNEAQ. This CDR3 is built from 16 residues. This CDR3 reads CASSQWKLESTDTQYF. CDR3 DNA: TGTGCCAGCAGCCAATGGAAACTAGAAAGCACAGATACGCAGTATTTT.

This rearrangement joins TRBV11-1 to TRBJ2-1; 9 positions match TRBD2. From germline, CDR1 is SGHAT and CDR2 FQDESV (reference sequence). Trimming at V came to 4 bases and at J to 6 bases, leaving 10 bases not matched to a gene. The CDR3 has 16 amino acids. In DNA, the CDR3 is TGTGCCAGCAGCTACTTAGCGGGGGCTACCCCCAATGAGCAGTTCTTC. Protein product: CASSYLAGATPNEQFF.

V and J are TRBV20-1 and TRBJ2-1; 13 bases are shared with TRBD2. The CDR3 totals 15 residues. The trim removed 2 bases at V and 8 bases at J, leaving 6 bases unmatched. Germline V lookup: CDR1 DFQATT, CDR2 SNEGSKA (reference sequence). CDR3 sequence reads: CSARSGTSGVHEQFF. The CDR3 DNA is TGCAGTGCTAGATCCGGGACTAGCGGGGTTCATGAGCAGTTCTTC.

The chain recombines TRBV5-1 with TRBJ2-2, with a tentative D call TRBD1 (7 bases). CDR1 SGHRS and CDR2 YFSETQ come from the germline V gene. V was pared by 1 base and J by 4 bases, with 11 bases between. The CDR3 totals 15 residues. CDR3 loop: CASSLLQGGTGELFF. The CDR3 nucleotides are TGCGCCAGCAGCTTGCTCCAGGGGGGCACCGGGGAGCTGTTTTTT.

The V gene is TRBV7-9, the J gene TRBJ1-1; a weak D match, TRBD1 (6 bases). CDR1 SEHNR and CDR2 FQNEAQ come from the germline V gene (reference sequence). Deletions cut 5 bases from V and 4 bases from J, with 14 bases between. The CDR3 is made up of 14 amino acids. CDR3 coding DNA: TGTGCCAGCAGCCTCCAACAGGGAAGCACTGAAGCTTTCTTT. Translated, it gives CASSLQQGSTEAFF.

V and J are TRBV29-1 and TRBJ2-4; D is perhaps TRBD1 (6 bases). Matching the DNA end better, TRBJ2-7 makes the J call doubtful. CDR1 and CDR2 from the germline V gene are SQVTM and ANQGSEA. The CDR3 runs to 15 residues. This CDR3 reads CSVRTSGHHSYEQYF. CDR3 nucleotide sequence: TGCAGCGTCCGAACGTCGGGACATCACTCCTACGAGCAGTACTTC.

CDR3 nucleotides: TGTGCCAGCAGTTTATTCCAAGGGACAGGCTACGAGCAGTACTTC. The encoded protein is CASSLFQGTGYEQYF. This chain uses TRBV27 with TRBJ2-7; 8 bases fit TRBD1. The CDR3 runs to 15 residues. Germline V gene data show CDR1 as MNHEY and CDR2 as SMNVEV (reference sequence). Trimming at V came to 1 base and at J to 3 bases, leaving 5 bases not matched to a gene.

The chain couples TRBV20-1 to TRBJ1-6; 9 bases are shared with TRBD1. The germline V gene encodes CDR1 DFQATT and CDR2 SNEGSKA (reference sequence). With V trimmed by 3 bases and J by 10 bases, 13 bases remained unmatched. This CDR3 region has 16 residues. The CDR3 is CSARDERDRALSPLHF. CDR3 DNA: TGCAGTGCTAGGGACGAAAGGGACAGGGCCCTCTCACCCCTCCACTTT.

The chain carries TRBV13 and TRBJ2-7; either TRBD1 or TRBD2 may supply D (5 bases each). V lost 2 bases and J lost 2, with 16 bases in between. From germline, CDR1 is PRHDT and CDR2 FYEKMQ (reference sequence). The CDR3 is made up of 16 amino acids. DNA for the CDR3: TGTGCCAGCAGCTTACCAGAGCGAGGGGTTACCTACGAGCAGTACTTC. This encodes CASSLPERGVTYEQYF.

This clonotype has just a few counts. The chain couples TRBV20-1 to TRBJ1-1; 7 bases agree with TRBD1. CDR3 length: 15 amino acids. With V trimmed by 3 bases and J by 2 bases, 9 bases remained unmatched. Germline CDR1 DFQATT, CDR2 SNEGSKA (reference sequence). CDR3 sequence reads: CSARDQNRGNTEAFF. The CDR3 DNA reads as TGCAGTGCTAGGGATCAGAACAGGGGAAACACTGAAGCTTTCTTT.

CDR3 coding DNA: TGTGCCTGGAGTGTTTGGGGCTTAGAGACCCAGTACTTC. It codes for CAWSVWGLETQYF. The V call is TRBV30, the J call TRBJ2-5; a possible D gene is TRBD1 (5 bases). The germline CDR1 and CDR2 sequences are GTSNPN and SVGIG (reference sequence). This CDR3 comprises 13 residues. The germline V and J ends were trimmed by 0 bases and 4 bases, with 9 bases remaining between them.

J is TRBJ2-4 and V is TRBV5-1; perhaps TRBD1 as D (5 bases). Germline assignment: CDR1 SGHRS and CDR2 YFSETQ. With 5 bases removed from V and 10 bases from J, the gap between germline ends came to 16 bases. The length of the CDR3 is 13 residues. The DNA for the CDR3 is TGCGCCAGCAGTAGTGACAGCCTAGGGATTCAGTACTTC. Protein product: CASSSDSLGIQYF. The entire variable domain, with the rest obtained from reference TRBV5-1 and TRBJ2-4, is as follows: KAGVTQTPRYLIKTRGQQVTLSCSPISGHRSVSWYQQTPGQGLQFLFEYFSETQRNKGNFPGRFSGRQFSNSRSEMNVSTLELGDSALYLCASSSDSLGIQYFGAGTRLSVL.

This clonotype was counted a few times. Here the CDR3 DNA reads TGTGCCAGCAGTGGTAGAGGAGAGACCCAGTACTTC. Protein product: CASSGRGETQYF. The genes are TRBV25-1 and TRBJ2-5; D unresolved. CDR3 length: 12 amino acids. V was trimmed by 4 bases and J by 4 bases, leaving 7 bases between them. Germline V CDR1 and CDR2: MGHDK, SYGVNS.

This clonotype was counted at least ten times. The chain is built from TRBV5-1 and TRBJ2-1; a possible D gene is TRBD2 (6 bases). The CDR3 sequence is 13 residues long. Per germline, CDR1 SGHRS and CDR2 YFSETQ. V lost 0 bases to trimming and J lost 6 bases, with 7 bases between them. The CDR3 DNA is TGCGCCAGCAGCTTGGTGGGGGGCAATGAGCAGTTCTTC. This gives the protein CASSLVGGNEQFF.

The sample holds one count of this clonotype. The gene calls are TRBV11-2 and TRBJ2-3; 9 bases are shared with TRBD1. The junction had 2 bases not matched to a gene; V was cut back by 4 bases and J by 0 bases. This CDR3 spans 15 amino acids. In germline, CDR1 is SGHAT, CDR2 FQNNGV. The CDR3 region has the DNA TGTGCCAGCAGCTACAGGGGGCAGAGCACAGATACGCAGTATTTT. Translated, it gives CASSYRGQSTDTQYF.

The chain links TRBV7-2 to TRBJ2-6; a possible D gene is TRBD1 (5 bases). V was shortened by 5 bases and J by 0 bases, with 23 bases between the two germline ends. CDR1 is SGHTA, CDR2 FQGNSA, per germline. The CDR3 loop spans 20 amino acids. The CDR3, as DNA: TGTGCCAGCAGCCCTACAGCGAGAAGGGGCTTACTCTCTGGGGCCAACGTCCTGACTTTC. Its protein is CASSPTARRGLLSGANVLTF. The complete variable domain, with remaining parts taken from reference TRBV7-2 and TRBJ2-6, reads GAGVSQSPSNKVTEKGKDVELRCDPISGHTALYWYRQSLGQGLEFLIYFQGNSAPDKSGLPSDRFSAERTGGSVSTLTIQRTQQEDSAVYLCASSPTARRGLLSGANVLTFGAGSRLTVL.

The CDR3 is CASSSRAGGYTDTQYF. CDR3 in DNA: TGTGCCAGCAGTAGTAGAGCGGGGGGGTACACAGATACGCAGTATTTT. The chain combines TRBV12-3 or TRBV12-4 with TRBJ2-3; TRBD2 matches 10 bases. J lost 2 bases, V lost 5 bases, and 7 bases had no gene match. The CDR3 extends over 16 amino acids.

For the CDR3, the DNA is TGTGCCAGCAGCTTGCTGGGGCTGTCGTTTTCACCCCTCCACTTT. This codes for CASSLLGLSFSPLHF. The chain employs TRBV5-8 and TRBJ1-6, with a weak D call TRBD1 (5 bases). Germline assignment: CDR1 SGHTS and CDR2 YDEGEE. The CDR3 is made up of 15 amino acids. V shed 1 base and J shed 9 bases, with 14 bases lying between them.

The gene calls are TRBV7-2 and TRBJ2-7; 9 bases match TRBD1. J was trimmed by 6 bases and V by 2 bases; bases with no gene match: 8. The CDR3 extends over 15 amino acids. Germline V CDR1 and CDR2: SGHTA, FQGNSA. Written as DNA, the CDR3 is TGTGCCAGCAGCTTATGGGGACAGGGTAGGTGCGAGCAGTACTTC. It translates to CASSLWGQGRCEQYF.

This chain joins TRBV11-2 and TRBJ1-4, with TRBD1 as a possible D gene (5 bases). The V end was cut by 6 bases, the J end by 3 bases, with 14 bases between. Germline V gene lookup returns CDR1 SGHAT and CDR2 FQNNGV. This CDR3 has 15 residues. The CDR3 region has the DNA TGTGCCAGCAGTACAACCGGGACGCCTAATGAAAAACTGTTTTTT. This translates into CASSTTGTPNEKLFF.

The chain recombines TRBV7-2 with TRBJ2-3; 11 bases fit TRBD2. V trimming: 4 bases; J trimming: 2 bases; junction bases outside the gene matches: 5. The CDR3 loop spans 16 amino acids. The germline gives CDR1 SGHTA, CDR2 FQGNSA. CDR3 nucleotides: TGTGCCAGCAGCTCGACTAGCGGGGTGAACACAGATACGCAGTATTTT. Translated, it gives CASSSTSGVNTDTQYF.

As DNA, the CDR3 is TGTGCCAGCACTACCCCAGAAAGGGGAAACACCATATATTTT. Translation gives CASTTPERGNTIYF. This chain connects TRBV28 to TRBJ1-3, with D unresolved. Germline loops: CDR1 MDHEN, CDR2 SYDVKM. This CDR3 is 14 amino acids long. V shed 7 bases and J shed 4 bases, with 14 bases lying between them. Full variable domain (remainder filled in from reference TRBV28 and TRBJ1-3): DVKVTQSSRYLVKRTGEKVFLECVQDMDHENMFWYRQDPGLGLRLIYFSYDVKMKEKGDIPEGYSVSREKKERFSLILESASTNQTSMYLCASTTPERGNTIYFGEGSWLTVV.

In this sample, this clonotype turned up once. V is TRBV5-1 and J is TRBJ2-3; no clear D. This CDR3 has 13 amino acids. Trimming took off 4 bases at V and 2 bases at J, with 8 bases between the two ends. Looked up from germline, CDR1 is SGHRS and CDR2 is YFSETQ. The CDR3, as DNA: TGCGCCAGCAGCCCCCTGCCCACAGATACGCAGTATTTT. Its protein is CASSPLPTDTQYF.